These T cell receptor beta chains were read from a single sample in a study of T cell responses to AZD1222 COVID-19 vaccine. Profiled with immunoSEQ multiplex PCR; TCRdb holds only in-frame clones, not every one. Here the sample spans roughly 80,000 clones, around 89% being singletons. Sequenced here: peripheral blood, sampled on day 0 of MenACWY control vaccination. Receptor source: an adult in good health. Each CDR3 is given with its conserved first and last residue. The order of the fields is clone size, J gene, V gene, D gene, CDR3 DNA, CDR3 protein. D genes are given only for firm matches. For some rows the clone size is stated as once, few or many, or as a class when expanded; others skip it.

once | TRBJ2-2 | TRBV11-2 | NA | TGTGCCAGCAGCCCTCGACAGGGACTGAACACCGGGGAGCTGTTTTTT | CASSPRQGLNTGELFF
NA | TRBJ2-5 | TRBV10-3 | TRBD1 | TGTGCCATCAGTGCGCCAGGGGGTATGGAGACCCAGTACTTC | CAISAPGGMETQYF
NA | TRBJ1-2 | TRBV5-6 | TRBD1 | TGTGCCAGCAGCAGAGGGACAGGGGACGGCTACACCTTC | CASSRGTGDGYTF
NA | TRBJ1-6 | TRBV7-2 | TRBD1 | TGTGCCAGCAGCTTAGGAATGGGACAGCGGAGAGGTTCACCCCTCCACTTT | CASSLGMGQRRGSPLHF
NA | TRBJ2-7 | TRBV30 | TRBD2 | TGTGCCTGGAGTGGGACTAGCGAACTGCAGTACTTC | CAWSGTSELQYF
NA | TRBJ2-3 | TRBV28 | NA | TGTGCCAGCAGTCAAGCTAGGATCGCAGATACGCAGTATTTT | CASSQARIADTQYF
NA | TRBJ1-6 | TRBV3-1/TRBV3-2 | NA | TGTGCCAGCAGCCAAGATTGGAGGGGTACCCTCCACTTT | CASSQDWRGTLHF
NA | TRBJ2-2 | TRBV9 | NA | TGTGCCAGCAGCGAGTATACCGGGGAGCTGTTTTTT | CASSEYTGELFF
once | TRBJ1-2 | TRBV6-5 | NA | TGTGCCAGCAGTTACTCGAGTGGGGTAGGCTATGGCTACACCTTC | CASSYSSGVGYGYTF
once | TRBJ1-1 | TRBV18 | NA | TGTGCCAGCTCACCGCCAGGGTACATGAACACTGAAGCTTTCTTT | CASSPPGYMNTEAFF
NA | TRBJ2-2 | TRBV29-1 | NA | TGCAGCGTTGCAAGCGTGGTCACCGGGGAGCTGTTTTTT | CSVASVVTGELFF
NA | TRBJ1-2 | TRBV11-2 | NA | TGTGCCAGCAGCTTACACGACTATGGCTACACCTTC | CASSLHDYGYTF
once | TRBJ1-1 | TRBV4-2 | NA | TGTGCCAGCAGCTATCTCCTCGACACTGAAGCTTTCTTT | CASSYLLDTEAFF
NA | TRBJ2-2 | TRBV10-3 | NA | TGTGCCATCAGTGAGTCACAGGGCCTGAACACCGGGGAGCTGTTTTTT | CAISESQGLNTGELFF
few | TRBJ2-7 | TRBV18 | TRBD1 | TGTGCCAGCTCACTTCCGGGACAGGGGGCATACGAGCAGTACTTC | CASSLPGQGAYEQYF
once | TRBJ1-6 | TRBV4-2 | NA | TGTGCCAGCAGCCAAGTTCCAGGGGCTAATTCACCCCTCCACTTT | CASSQVPGANSPLHF
few | TRBJ1-2 | TRBV15 | TRBD1 | TGTGCCACCAGCAGAGATCTCGGAGGGGGCGGGAATGGCTACACCTTC | CATSRDLGGGGNGYTF
once | TRBJ2-1 | TRBV24-1 | NA | TGTGCCACCAGTGACCCTGGCCGGAACGCCTCCTACAATGAGCAGTTCTTC | CATSDPGRNASYNEQFF
NA | TRBJ2-3 | TRBV12-3/TRBV12-4 | NA | TGTGCCAGCAGTTTAATAAGTGATACGCAGTATTTT | CASSLISDTQYF
NA | TRBJ1-2 | TRBV27 | NA | TGTGCCAGCAGTTCACGCGAGTGGGTGCACTATGGCTACACCTTC | CASSSREWVHYGYTF
NA | TRBJ1-3 | TRBV7-9 | NA | TGTGCCAGCAGCTTCTCCGGGCCCCGCTCTGGAAACACCATATATTTT | CASSFSGPRSGNTIYF
NA | TRBJ1-1 | TRBV28 | NA | TGTGCCAGCAGTTTCTCCGCTAACCTCGAAGCTTTCTTT | CASSFSANLEAFF
once | TRBJ2-7 | TRBV6-5 | NA | TGTGCCAGCAGTTACAGGCAGGGCTACGAGCAGTACTTC | CASSYRQGYEQYF
NA | TRBJ2-5 | TRBV10-3 | TRBD2 | TGTGCCATCAGTGATCAGGGGACTAGCGGAGGGGAGACCCAGTACTTC | CAISDQGTSGGETQYF
once | TRBJ1-2 | TRBV6-2/TRBV6-3 | NA | TGTGCCAGCAGTTACACCGTACAGGGCGACTATGGCTACACCTTC | CASSYTVQGDYGYTF
NA | TRBJ1-4 | TRBV7-2 | NA | TGTGCCAGCAGCTTATTTGGTGAAAAACTGTTTTTT | CASSLFGEKLFF
NA | TRBJ1-2 | TRBV10-1 | NA | TGCGCCAGCAGTGAGGACGTTCCCTATGGCTACACCTTC | CASSEDVPYGYTF
NA | TRBJ2-6 | TRBV30 | NA | TGTGCCTGGAACCGAGGGGGGCATTCTGGGGCCAACGTCCTGACTTTC | CAWNRGGHSGANVLTF
NA | TRBJ2-7 | TRBV7-9 | TRBD1 | TGTGCCAGCAGCTTCAGACAGGGGTCGGACGAGCAGTACTTC | CASSFRQGSDEQYF
few | TRBJ1-3 | TRBV11-2 | TRBD1 | TGTGCCAGCAGCTTAGGACAGGGGATCTCTGGAAACACCATATATTTT | CASSLGQGISGNTIYF
NA | TRBJ2-2 | TRBV9 | NA | TGTGCCAGCAGCGTACAGGGAGGCACCGGGGAGCTGTTTTTT | CASSVQGGTGELFF
NA | TRBJ2-7 | TRBV6-5 | TRBD2 | TGTGCCAGCAGTTATGGGAGCAGGGAGGGCTACGAGCAGTACTTC | CASSYGSREGYEQYF
NA | TRBJ2-3 | TRBV4-2 | TRBD2 | TGTGCCAGCAGCCAGGGACTAGCGGCAGATACGCAGTATTTT | CASSQGLAADTQYF
NA | TRBJ1-2 | TRBV27 | NA | TGTGCCAGCAGTTCCCGCCGCTCCCTAAACTCTAACTATGGCTACACCTTC | CASSSRRSLNSNYGYTF
NA | TRBJ1-1 | TRBV6-5 | NA | TGTGCCAGCAGTTACAGCGACAGGACTGAAGCTTTCTTT | CASSYSDRTEAFF
NA | TRBJ1-6 | TRBV7-8 | NA | TGTGCCAGCAGCCACCGGGACGAACCCCTCCACTTT | CASSHRDEPLHF
NA | TRBJ1-1 | TRBV10-3 | NA | TGTGCCATCAGTGAGTCGAAGACAGTGAACACTGAAGCTTTCTTT | CAISESKTVNTEAFF
NA | TRBJ1-2 | TRBV28 | TRBD1 | TGTGCCATCTACTCCCCGGGACAGGGAACAGGTGGCTACACCTTC | CAIYSPGQGTGGYTF
NA | TRBJ2-1 | TRBV2 | NA | TGTGCCAGCGGTCCCGACACCTCCTACAATGAGCAGTTCTTC | CASGPDTSYNEQFF
NA | TRBJ1-1 | TRBV14 | TRBD1 | TGTGCCAGCAGCGGAAGCGGGTGGGACAGAACAAGCGAAGCTTTCTTT | CASSGSGWDRTSEAFF
once | TRBJ2-3 | TRBV28 | NA | TGTGCCACCACGTCGGGGGACCGCACAGATACGCAGTATTTT | CATTSGDRTDTQYF
NA | TRBJ2-7 | TRBV5-6 | NA | TGTGCCAGCAGCTTGGGCTGGAACGAGCAGTACTTC | CASSLGWNEQYF
NA | TRBJ2-7 | TRBV11-2 | NA | TGTGCCAGCAGCTTTCATGGGACCTACGAGCAGTACTTC | CASSFHGTYEQYF
few | TRBJ1-1 | TRBV28 | NA | TGTGCCAGCAAGGAGGATGTGAACACTGAAGCTTTCTTT | CASKEDVNTEAFF
NA | TRBJ2-7 | TRBV7-2 | NA | TGTGCCAGCATGGGCGGACCAAGCTCCTACGAGCAGTACTTC | CASMGGPSSYEQYF
NA | TRBJ2-7 | TRBV5-1 | TRBD1 | TGCGCCAGCAGACTCGGACAGGGGGGCTACGAGCAGTACTTC | CASRLGQGGYEQYF
NA | TRBJ2-7 | TRBV19 | TRBD1 | TGTGCCAGTAGTATCTGGGACAGGGGCCGCTACGAGCAGTACTTC | CASSIWDRGRYEQYF
NA | TRBJ2-3 | TRBV24-1 | TRBD1 | TGTGCCACCAGTGGGGGGGACAGGGGGCGCGGAGATACGCAGTATTTT | CATSGGDRGRGDTQYF
NA | TRBJ2-1 | TRBV10-3 | TRBD2 | TGTGCCATCAGCGAGCGGGATGGCACCTACAATGAGCAGTTCTTC | CAISERDGTYNEQFF
NA | TRBJ2-7 | TRBV18 | TRBD2 | TGTGCCAGCTCACCAAACGGGAGGGATTCCTACGAGCAGTACTTC | CASSPNGRDSYEQYF
once | TRBJ1-5 | TRBV6-5 | NA | TGTGCCAGCAGTTCAATGGCAAATCAGCCCCAGCATTTT | CASSSMANQPQHF